Listed below are T cell receptor beta chains from one sample, sequenced in a study of radiation and T cells in renal cell carcinoma. Using immunoSEQ multiplex PCR, the repertoire was profiled, and TCRdb retains in-frame clones only, with some absent. The sample has some 100,000 clones; under 90% are singletons. The specimen was blood, collected from a patient whose treatment included radiotherapy and nephrectomy. The receptors come from a man in his fifties or sixties with renal cell carcinoma. Both conserved end residues are part of each CDR3. The D gene is left open where the match is weak. Size tells how often a clone was seen (once, few, many) or the class of an expanded clone, and some rows leave it out.

abundance,v_gene,j_gene,d_gene,CDR3nt,CDR3aa
NA,TRBV5-6,TRBJ1-3,TRBD1,TGTGCCAGCAGCTTCGGGACAGGACTCTCTGGAAACACCATATATTTT,CASSFGTGLSGNTIYF
few,TRBV19,TRBJ1-4,TRBD1,TGTGCCAGTAGGTTAAGGGGGCGAGAAAAACTGTTTTTT,CASRLRGREKLFF
NA,TRBV19,TRBJ1-1,TRBD1,TGTGCCAGTGAGACCGGGACAGGGGCCAGGGACACTGAAGCTTTCTTT,CASETGTGARDTEAFF
NA,TRBV10-2,TRBJ2-4,NA,TGCGCCAGCAGTGAGTCGACTCGGCTAGCCAAAAACATTCAGTACTTC,CASSESTRLAKNIQYF
few,TRBV10-3,TRBJ1-4,TRBD1,TGTGCCATCAGCCGGGACAGGGAAGAAAAACTGTTTTTT,CAISRDREEKLFF
NA,TRBV14,TRBJ2-5,TRBD2,TGTGCCAGCAGCCTAGCGGGAGGATATGAGACCCAGTACTTC,CASSLAGGYETQYF
NA,TRBV11-3,TRBJ2-5,NA,TGTGCCAGCAGCTTAGGGGCATCCCAAGAGACCCAGTACTTC,CASSLGASQETQYF
NA,TRBV7-2,TRBJ2-1,TRBD2,TGTGCCAGCAGCTTAGTAGCGGGAGACGGTGAGCAGTTCTTC,CASSLVAGDGEQFF
NA,TRBV28,TRBJ1-3,TRBD1,TGTGCCATCATGTCGTTGGCAGGGGGCTCTGGAAACACCATATATTTT,CAIMSLAGGSGNTIYF
few,TRBV29-1,TRBJ1-1,NA,TGCAGCGTTGAAGGCAGGGAAACTGAAGCTTTCTTT,CSVEGRETEAFF
NA,TRBV7-3,TRBJ2-7,NA,TGTGCCAGCAGCTTAAACTTCTGGGACGAGCAGTACTTC,CASSLNFWDEQYF
NA,TRBV19,TRBJ2-2,TRBD1,TGTGCCAGTAGTATTCGGGACAGCAACACCGGGGAGCTGTTTTTT,CASSIRDSNTGELFF
NA,TRBV28,TRBJ1-3,TRBD1,TGTGCCAGCAGCTCGGGGACAGGGCCAGGAAACACCATATATTTT,CASSSGTGPGNTIYF
NA,TRBV25-1,TRBJ1-2,NA,TGTGCCAGCAAGGAGACAGGAAGGGGCTATGGCTACACCTTC,CASKETGRGYGYTF
NA,TRBV18,TRBJ2-5,TRBD1,TGTGCCAGCTCACCCTTGACAGGGGGGCAGACCCAGTACTTC,CASSPLTGGQTQYF
NA,TRBV9,TRBJ2-7,TRBD2,TGTGCCAGCAGCGTCGATCCGGGAGGGCCCTACGAGCAGTACTTC,CASSVDPGGPYEQYF
NA,TRBV4-3,TRBJ2-3,TRBD2,TGCGCCAGCAGCCAAGCCCCGGGACTAGCGGGAGCAACAGATACGCAGTATTTT,CASSQAPGLAGATDTQYF
NA,TRBV5-1,TRBJ2-7,TRBD2,TGCGCCAGCAGCCCAGGGACTAGCGGGTTCTCCTACGAGCAGTACTTC,CASSPGTSGFSYEQYF
NA,TRBV2,TRBJ1-4,NA,TGTGCCAGCAGTGAGATCCGACAATATGAAAAACTGTTTTTT,CASSEIRQYEKLFF
NA,TRBV6-6,TRBJ1-3,TRBD1,TGTGCCAGCAGCCTACAGGGGTTCTCTGGAAACACCATATATTTT,CASSLQGFSGNTIYF
NA,TRBV7-9,TRBJ2-3,NA,TGTGCCAGCAGCCTCGAGGGGGGCGGGAGAGGAGCTAGCACAGATACGCAGTATTTT,CASSLEGGGRGASTDTQYF
NA,TRBV7-9,TRBJ2-7,NA,TGTGCCAGCAGCTCCCCTCGGAACGGGCCCAGCTCCTACGAGCAGTACTTC,CASSSPRNGPSSYEQYF
NA,TRBV28,TRBJ2-1,TRBD2,TGTGCCAGCAGCCCCGGGACTAGCGGGAACCAATTCCTCTTC,CASSPGTSGNQFLF
NA,TRBV28,TRBJ1-3,NA,TGTGCCAGCCGAAAGCCAGGGGCGCGAGGAAACACCATATATTTT,CASRKPGARGNTIYF
NA,TRBV9,TRBJ2-5,TRBD2,TGTGCCAGCAGCGTAGACCTAGCGGGGCCTCAAGAGACCCAGTACTTC,CASSVDLAGPQETQYF
NA,TRBV5-1,TRBJ1-3,TRBD1,TGCGCCAGCAGCTTTGGACAGGGGTCCGGAAACACCATATATTTT,CASSFGQGSGNTIYF
NA,TRBV6-5,TRBJ2-7,NA,TGTGCCAGCAGTTCCTCCGGGACCGCGTCCCAAGGGCAGTACTTC,CASSSSGTASQGQYF
NA,TRBV7-9,TRBJ2-2,NA,TGTGCCAGCAGCTTAGGCCTGGGACGGACGAACACCGGGGAGCTGTTTTTT,CASSLGLGRTNTGELFF
NA,TRBV27,TRBJ2-1,TRBD2,TGTGCCAGCAGTTGGCTAGCGGGAGGGGCGGGGTACAATGAGCAGTTCTTC,CASSWLAGGAGYNEQFF
NA,TRBV11-3,TRBJ2-5,TRBD1,TGTGCCAGCAGCTTGGGACAGAGAAAGGAAGAGACCCAGTACTTC,CASSLGQRKEETQYF
NA,TRBV28,TRBJ2-7,NA,TGTGCCAGCAGTACCCACGGGACACGGCCCTACGAGCAGTACTTC,CASSTHGTRPYEQYF
NA,TRBV28,TRBJ2-2,TRBD2,TGTGCCAGCAGTCTAGCGGAGAACACCGGGGAGCTGTTTTTT,CASSLAENTGELFF
NA,TRBV29-1,TRBJ1-1,TRBD1,TGCAGCGTCGGGACAGGGGCGGGGAGCACTGAAGCTTTCTTT,CSVGTGAGSTEAFF
few,TRBV2,TRBJ1-3,NA,TGTGCCAGCAGTGTAGAGACGGAGTTCTCTGGAAACACCATATATTTT,CASSVETEFSGNTIYF
NA,TRBV6-6,TRBJ2-1,TRBD2,TGTGCCAGCAGTCGACTAGCGGGAGTCAATGAGCAGTTCTTC,CASSRLAGVNEQFF
NA,TRBV11-2,TRBJ2-7,NA,TGTGCCAGCAGCAGCGACTCTACCTACGAGCAGTACTTC,CASSSDSTYEQYF
few,TRBV5-1,TRBJ1-4,TRBD1,TGCGCCAGCAAAGACAGGGTAGGGGAAAAACTGTTTTTT,CASKDRVGEKLFF
once,TRBV7-9,TRBJ2-7,NA,TGTGCCAGCAGCTTAAACGTCTACGAGCAGTACTTC,CASSLNVYEQYF
NA,TRBV5-1,TRBJ2-6,NA,TGCGCCAGCAGCCCTTCAGGGGTCGTGAGATCTGGGGCCAACGTCCTGACTTTC,CASSPSGVVRSGANVLTF
NA,TRBV5-1,TRBJ2-7,NA,TGCGCCAGCAGCTTTCAGGGGCAGGGTCCCTACGAGCAGTACTTC,CASSFQGQGPYEQYF
few,TRBV29-1,TRBJ2-1,NA,TGCAGCGTCGCGGGACTTTTGGGGAGACGGTTCTTC,CSVAGLLGRRFF